The next 10 T cell receptor beta chains were all read from a single sample in a study of Ad26.COV2.S vaccination and SARS-CoV-2 variants. Produced via immunoSEQ multiplex PCR; TCRdb's table is partial and in-frame only. The sample lists fewer than 800,000 clones, more than 80% occurring once. Treatment of the sample: some 20 received Ad26.COV2.S at low or high dose, single or two shots; about 5 received placebo; per-sample allocation not given. Samples came from day 63 after the first vaccine or placebo injection. Sequenced here: peripheral blood, sampled in a trial of Ad26.COV2.S vaccine versus placebo. Every receptor here comes from a person between 18 and 59 years old who received the Ad26.COV2.S COVID-19 vaccine or a placebo.

The chain carries TRBV19 and TRBJ1-1, with 7 bases matching TRBD1. After removal of 4 bases from V and 1 base from J, the junction contained 6 bases not matched to a gene. CDR3 length equals 15 residues. Germline CDR1 reads LNHDA; CDR2 reads SQIVND (reference sequence). The CDR3 sequence is CASSTPGQTNTEAFF. The CDR3, as DNA: TGTGCCAGTAGTACACCGGGACAGACGAACACTGAAGCTTTCTTT.

On this clone: This CDR3 is also generated by other DNA sequences in the sample. The chain couples TRBV5-5 to TRBJ1-1; D is uncertain. The CDR3 covers 13 residues. V shed 0 bases and J shed 1 base, with 4 bases lying between them. Per the germline V gene, CDR1 is SGHKS and CDR2 is YYEKEE (reference sequence). In DNA, the CDR3 is TGTGCCAGCAGCTTGGGTGGGAACACTGAAGCTTTCTTT. Translating it yields CASSLGGNTEAFF.

This clone was recorded once. The V gene is TRBV28, the J gene TRBJ1-1; D is perhaps TRBD1 (5 bases). The length of the CDR3 is 15 residues. V was clipped by 2 bases and J by 1 base, with 11 bases between them. Germline CDR1 is MDHEN and CDR2 is SYDVKM. This CDR3 is CASSLSLGPNTEAFF. The CDR3 coding sequence is TGTGCCAGCAGTTTAAGTCTGGGACCGAACACTGAAGCTTTCTTT.

On this clone itself: This specimen includes other DNA sequences encoding the same CDR3. The V call is TRBV2, the J call TRBJ2-3; unclear D gene. Trimming took off 2 bases at V and 2 bases at J, with 5 bases between the two ends. The CDR3 totals 13 residues. Germline-derived CDR1 and CDR2 are SNHLY and FYNNEI. The CDR3 here is CASSEPFTDTQYF. In DNA form, the CDR3 reads TGTGCCAGCAGTGAACCTTTCACAGATACGCAGTATTTT.

This clone appeared a single time. The CDR3 sequence: CASSLDRLSTDTQYF. CDR3 sequence (DNA): TGCGCCAGCAGCTTGGACAGGCTAAGCACAGATACGCAGTATTTT. The V and J genes are TRBV5-1 and TRBJ2-3; weak D call: TRBD1 (5 bases). Germline lookup yields CDR1 SGHRS and CDR2 YFSETQ. There are 15 residues in the CDR3. Trimming removed 0 bases at V and 0 bases at J, with 8 bases between. The whole variable domain, filled in from reference TRBV5-1 and TRBJ2-3, reads KAGVTQTPRYLIKTRGQQVTLSCSPISGHRSVSWYQQTPGQGLQFLFEYFSETQRNKGNFPGRFSGRQFSNSRSEMNVSTLELGDSALYLCASSLDRLSTDTQYFGPGTRLTVL.

The chain couples TRBV4-3 to TRBJ2-7; tentative D call: TRBD1 (6 bases). Trimming took off 1 base at V and 1 base at J, with 20 bases between the two ends. The CDR3 is 18 residues long. The germline gives CDR1 LGHNA, CDR2 YSLEER. CDR3 in amino acids: CASSQGPSTGTISYEQYF. The CDR3 DNA reads TGCGCCAGCAGCCAAGGGCCCTCGACAGGCACTATTTCCTACGAGCAGTACTTC.

In its sample, this clone was seen a few times. The chain joins TRBV5-6 to TRBJ2-1, with D possibly TRBD1 on 5 matching bases. CDR1 is SGHDT and CDR2 is YYEEEE in the germline V gene. There are 16 residues in the CDR3. The V gene lost 4 bases and the J gene lost 8 bases, with 22 bases spanning the gap. The CDR3 sequence is CASSRLQGIRFYEQFF. The CDR3 coding sequence is TGTGCCAGCAGCCGGCTGCAGGGAATACGATTCTATGAGCAGTTCTTC.

This chain's CDR3 is CASSPPVDRMGNTQYF. DNA of the CDR3: TGTGCCAGCTCACCGCCCGTGGACAGGATGGGTAATACGCAGTATTTT. V and J are TRBV18 and TRBJ2-3, with TRBD1 matching 7 bases. V dropped 3 bases and J dropped 7; count of bases not matched to a gene: 13. Germline V gives CDR1 KGHSH, CDR2 LQKENI. The CDR3 has 16 amino acids.

The gene calls are TRBV12-3 or TRBV12-4 and TRBJ2-6; D is unclear. This CDR3 region has 12 residues. Trimming removed 7 bases from V and 4 bases from J, with 5 bases in between. DNA of the CDR3: TGTGCCAGCAAGTCGGGGGCCAACGTCCTGACTTTC. Translation: CASKSGANVLTF.

This clone was found once. The chain couples TRBV2 to TRBJ2-5; 7 bases match TRBD2. The CDR3 is 12 residues long. Trimming at V came to 3 bases and at J to 12 bases, leaving 7 bases not matched to a gene. The V gene's germline CDR1 is SNHLY and CDR2 FYNNEI. This chain's CDR3 is CASSERLAAEYF. The CDR3 DNA reads TGTGCCAGCAGTGAGCGGCTAGCGGCGGAGTACTTC. The full variable domain, in which reference TRBV2 and TRBJ2-5 provide the parts outside the CDR3, is EPEVTQTPSHQVTQMGQEVILRCVPISNHLYFYWYRQILGQKVEFLVSFYNNEISEKSEIFDDQFSVERPDGSNFTLKIRSTKLEDSAMYFCASSERLAAEYFGPGTRLLVL.